This T cell receptor beta chain is drawn from a study of T cell clonality in common variable immunodeficiency. Study-wide results and caveats: Links between repertoire features and CVID complications were heterogeneity-limited. Fewer deletions and N-nucleotide insertions were reportedly seen in common variable immunodeficiency TCR beta sequences.

Most patients and controls had Caucasian heritage. This clone has just a few counts. Its antigen remains unidentified. The read ends 3 residues early relative to the CDR3; the germline J gene fills the gap. The CDR3 runs to 14 residues. The germline V gene has CDR1 LNHDA and CDR2 SQIVND (reference sequence). The ends lost 5 bases at V and 4 bases at J; junction bases unmatched: 7. CVID and control samples used equivalent genomic DNA input. This table comes from immunoSEQ multiplex PCR, and its TCRdb copy is limited to in-frame clones, with some not included. The repertoire shows about 2,200 clones, none seen only once; the top ten take over 10%.

This receptor was identified in a human donor with common variable immunodeficiency. This chain links TRBV19 with TRBJ1-2, with 7 bases aligning to TRBD1. The specimen was peripheral blood mononuclear cells. The CDR3: CASSVHRGGYGYTF. The CDR3 bases that were read are TGTGCCAGTAGTGTACACAGGGGAGGCTATGGC.